A selection of T cell receptor beta chains follows, all from one sample in a study of T cells after yellow fever vaccination. TCRdb itself ran the 5' RACE reads through MiXCR, one entry per CDR3 protein. In the table there are a few hundred thousand distinct CDR3 sequences, 6.8% of which are singletons. Specimen: PBMCs, collected approximately 40 days after the first yellow fever vaccination. These receptors were obtained from a man aged 18 to 29 who received the YFV17D yellow fever vaccine. The CDR3 runs from the conserved cysteine through the conserved F or W. A D gene is named only where the DNA matches it firmly. Clone size is given for some rows only: seen once, a few or many times, or a class if the clone is expanded.

abundance	v_gene	j_gene	d_gene	CDR3nt	CDR3aa
few	TRBV29-1	TRBJ2-1	TRBD1	TGCAGCGTTGGGGGAGACAGGGGGCCTATCAATGAGCAGTTCTTC	CSVGGDRGPINEQFF
many	TRBV29-1	TRBJ2-5	.	TGCAGCGTTGATTTTCCAGCAGGCGAGACCCAGTACTTC	CSVDFPAGETQYF
many	TRBV20-1	TRBJ2-1	TRBD1	TGCAGTGCTACCTCCCTGGACAGGGAACCTTTATCACTGGGCAATGAGCAGTTCTTC	CSATSLDREPLSLGNEQFF
many	TRBV6-4	TRBJ2-3	TRBD2	TGTGCCAGCAGTGAAAGAGCGGGGGGCCCCACAGATACGCAGTATTTT	CASSERAGGPTDTQYF
many	TRBV5-1	TRBJ2-3	.	TGCGCCAGCAGCTCCTCAGGTCGAGGAGATACGCAGTATTTT	CASSSSGRGDTQYF
many	TRBV5-1	TRBJ2-5	TRBD1	TGCGCCAGCAGAGTTACGGGACAGGGTTGGAGAGAGACCCAGTACTTC	CASRVTGQGWRETQYF
.	TRBV7-9	TRBJ1-1	TRBD1	TGTGCCAGCAGCTTCGACTCCGGGACAGCGAACACTGAAGCTTTCTTT	CASSFDSGTANTEAFF
.	TRBV11-2	TRBJ2-1	TRBD2	TGTGCCAGCAGCCCGGGGGGGACTACACGGGACAATGAGCAGTTCTTC	CASSPGGTTRDNEQFF
few	TRBV29-1	TRBJ2-7	.	TGCAGCGTTGAAGATAGGGCCATAGCCTACGAGCAGTACTTC	CSVEDRAIAYEQYF
many	TRBV5-1	TRBJ1-1	.	TGCGCCAGCAGCCCAGATCCTCGGACGGTCATGAACACTGAAGCTTTCTTT	CASSPDPRTVMNTEAFF
few	TRBV6-1	TRBJ2-5	TRBD1	TGTGCCAGCCGGGCAGGGGGCGCGTTGGAGACCCAGTACTTC	CASRAGGALETQYF
.	TRBV10-3	TRBJ2-1	.	TGTGCCATCAGTGAGTCAGAACAGGAGATTTACAATGAGCAGTTCTTC	CAISESEQEIYNEQFF
few	TRBV29-1	TRBJ2-1	.	TGCAGCGGCCGGGACGGACGATACAATGAGCAGTTCTTC	CSGRDGRYNEQFF
many	TRBV6-6	TRBJ2-1	.	TGTGCCAGCATACTCGGACGAGGACATGAGCAGTTCTTC	CASILGRGHEQFF
many	TRBV12-5	TRBJ2-1	TRBD1	TGTGCTAGTGGTTTCGGGACAGGAGTCTTTGAGCAGTTCTTC	CASGFGTGVFEQFF
.	TRBV29-1	TRBJ1-1	.	TGCAGCGTTGAAGATAGTCAGGGTAGAGAAGCTTTCTTT	CSVEDSQGREAFF
.	TRBV9	TRBJ1-2	.	TGTGCCAGCAGCGCTGGGGACGGAACTAACTATGGCTACACCTTC	CASSAGDGTNYGYTF
.	TRBV14	TRBJ2-2	.	TGTGCCAGCAGCAGGCCCGGGGGGCCGATCGGGGAGCTGTTTTTT	CASSRPGGPIGELFF
few	TRBV9	TRBJ2-7	.	TGTGCCAGCAGCCAAACAGAGTCCTACGAGCAGTACTTC	CASSQTESYEQYF
.	TRBV20-1	TRBJ1-6	.	TGCAGTGCTGGAGAAGGGAGTTCTTCACCCCTCCACTTT	CSAGEGSSSPLHF
many	TRBV4-3	TRBJ2-1	.	TGCGCCAGCAGCCAAGTGGTGGGGGATCCGCAGTTCTTC	CASSQVVGDPQFF
many	TRBV7-9	TRBJ2-3	.	TGTGCCAGCAGCCCAAAGGACAGACGCACAGATACGCAGTATTTT	CASSPKDRRTDTQYF
.	TRBV7-6	TRBJ2-7	.	TGTGCCAGCAGCTTATTGGTAACAGGGAGCTCCTACGAGCAGTACTTC	CASSLLVTGSSYEQYF
many	TRBV6-5	TRBJ2-2	.	TGTGCCAGCAGTTCCGAGGGCCGGTGGACCGGGGAGCTGTTTTTT	CASSSEGRWTGELFF
few	TRBV30	TRBJ1-1	TRBD1	TGTGCCTGGGGGACAGGGATAAAGAACACTGAAGCTTTCTTT	CAWGTGIKNTEAFF
.	TRBV4-1	TRBJ2-7	.	TGCGCCAGCAGCCAAGGGAGGGCGACAGGCGGTAGCTCCTACGAGCAGTACTTC	CASSQGRATGGSSYEQYF
many	TRBV10-3	TRBJ2-3	TRBD2	TGTGCCATCAGTGATTTCGAGCGGGGGGGCCTCAAAGATACGCAGTATTTT	CAISDFERGGLKDTQYF
.	TRBV20-1	TRBJ1-1	.	TGCAGTGCTAGCGGGGGGGATGCGACAGTTGAAGCTTTCTTT	CSASGGDATVEAFF
many	TRBV4-3	TRBJ2-3	TRBD1	TGCGCCAGCAGCCAGGCAGTTCGGACAGGGTTCACAGATACGCAGTATTTT	CASSQAVRTGFTDTQYF
.	TRBV13	TRBJ2-2	TRBD1	TGTGCCAGCGGGACAGGCGGGACCGGGGAGCTGTTTTTT	CASGTGGTGELFF
.	TRBV5-1	TRBJ2-2	.	TGCGCCAGCAGCCCCCCTCGGGCAGGGGACACCGGGGAGCTGTTTTTT	CASSPPRAGDTGELFF
.	TRBV5-1	TRBJ2-7	TRBD2	TGCGCCAGCAGCGCCGCGGGACTAGCGAGTTACGAGCAGTACTTC	CASSAAGLASYEQYF
few	TRBV2	TRBJ1-2	.	TGTGCCAGCAGAGAAACGGGTGATGGCTACACCTTC	CASRETGDGYTF
few	TRBV29-1	TRBJ2-5	.	TGCAGCGCTTCACTAGTGCAAGAGACCCAGTACTTC	CSASLVQETQYF
few	TRBV7-9	TRBJ1-1	TRBD1	TGTGCCAGCAGCCCGGGACAGGGAATTGACACTGAAGCTTTCTTT	CASSPGQGIDTEAFF
few	TRBV29-1	TRBJ2-1	.	TGCAGCGTGAGGGGGGGGAATGAGCAGTTCTTC	CSVRGGNEQFF
few	TRBV19	TRBJ1-5	TRBD1	TGTGCCAGTAGTATAGACAGGGGGCCCCAGCCCCAGCATTTT	CASSIDRGPQPQHF
few	TRBV7-2	TRBJ1-2	.	TGTGCCAGCAGCTTAGACAGGGAGGATGGCTACACCTTC	CASSLDREDGYTF
.	TRBV2	TRBJ2-7	.	TGTGCCAGCAGTGAAAACAGCTATTACGAGCAGTACTTC	CASSENSYYEQYF
few	TRBV29-1	TRBJ1-5	TRBD1	TGCAGCGTGGGGACAGGGGATCAGCCCCAGCATTTT	CSVGTGDQPQHF
few	TRBV7-9	TRBJ1-6	TRBD1	TGTGCCAGCACCGGACAGGGGTTGTCACCCCTCCACTTT	CASTGQGLSPLHF
.	TRBV20-1	TRBJ2-2	.	TGCAGTGCTAGTAGGGAGTCGAACACCGGGGAGCTGTTTTTT	CSASRESNTGELFF
few	TRBV9	TRBJ1-2	TRBD1	TGTGCCAGCAGCAGTGACAGGGACGGCTACACCTTC	CASSSDRDGYTF
many	TRBV5-1	TRBJ2-2	.	TGCGCCAGCACAACCACACCGGATCGGGCGAACACCGGGGAGCTGTTTTTT	CASTTTPDRANTGELFF
.	TRBV15	TRBJ2-3	TRBD1	TGTGCCACCAGCAGAGATCAGGACAGGGGGGCAGATACGCAGTATTTT	CATSRDQDRGADTQYF
few	TRBV12-3/TRBV12-4	TRBJ1-1	TRBD1	TGTGCCAGCTGCGTAAGGGGGCCGAACACTGAAGCTTTCTTT	CASCVRGPNTEAFF
few	TRBV10-3	TRBJ2-5	.	TGTGCCATCAGTGATAGGTCTGGAAATCGGGAGACCCAGTACTTC	CAISDRSGNRETQYF
many	TRBV2	TRBJ2-1	TRBD2	TGTGCCAGCAATCTAGCGGGGGAGGGACAGTTCTTC	CASNLAGEGQFF
many	TRBV7-2	TRBJ2-5	.	TGTGCCAGCAGCTTGCGGAACGGTCTGGCAAAAGAGACCCAGTACTTC	CASSLRNGLAKETQYF
.	TRBV6-2/TRBV6-3	TRBJ1-1	.	TGTGCCAGCAGTGACGACGGACAGTACACTGAAGCTTTCTTT	CASSDDGQYTEAFF
few	TRBV4-3	TRBJ1-1	TRBD1	TGCGCCAGCAGCCAGAGCGCGACAGGGGCGAACACTGAAGCTTTCTTT	CASSQSATGANTEAFF
few	TRBV19	TRBJ2-3	.	TGTGCCAGTACGATCTCAGATACGCAGTATTTT	CASTISDTQYF
many	TRBV14	TRBJ1-3	.	TGTGCCAGCAGCCAGGTCGGGGGGGCGGCTGGAAACACCATATATTTT	CASSQVGGAAGNTIYF
few	TRBV4-3	TRBJ2-4	.	TGCGCCAGCAGCCAAGATGGGGCGCGGGCCTCACAAATTCAGTACTTC	CASSQDGARASQIQYF
few	TRBV5-1	TRBJ2-1	TRBD2	TGCGCCAGCAGCTTTTCCGGGACTACCCTCGGCAATGAGCAGTTCTTC	CASSFSGTTLGNEQFF
.	TRBV6-5	TRBJ1-5	.	TGTGCCAGCAGTAATCAAATCAGGGAAGGGAGCAATCAGCCCCAGCATTTT	CASSNQIREGSNQPQHF
.	TRBV12-3/TRBV12-4	TRBJ2-3	.	TGTGCCAGCAGCCCGGGACATAAGGCAGATACGCAGTATTTT	CASSPGHKADTQYF
.	TRBV5-1	TRBJ2-3	.	TGCGCCAGCAGCTTGTGGTCCGGGATAGAAGATACGCAGTATTTT	CASSLWSGIEDTQYF